Shown below are 27 T cell receptor beta chains from a single sample sequenced in a study of shared clonotypes between healthy human individuals. Sequencing was performed with immunoSEQ multiplex PCR; in TCRdb, only in-frame clones are kept and a portion is missing. The sample records 2 million to 3 million clones, roughly 93% being singletons. The sequencing sample was made of naive CD4+ T cells from PBMCs. The subset here: CD45RA+ positively selected. These receptors came from a man aged 18 to 29 in good health. Some clones in this sample may be carry-over from other donors' samples.

The chain links TRBV5-8 to TRBJ2-1; D remains ambiguous. There are 15 residues in the CDR3. V was clipped by 2 bases and J by 3 bases, with 12 bases between them. Germline CDR1 is SGHTS and CDR2 is YDEGEE. The CDR3 nucleotides are TGTGCCAGCAGCTTCGGCGGAACCTTCTACAATGAGCAGTTCTTC. Its protein product is CASSFGGTFYNEQFF.

CDR3 nucleotides: TGTGCCAGCAGCAACCGGGTCCTGAACCCATACGAGCAGTACTTC. Translated, it gives CASSNRVLNPYEQYF. V gene TRBV11-2 combines with J gene TRBJ2-7; D is uncertain. V was shortened by 5 bases and J by 4 bases, with 18 bases between the two germline ends. Germline CDR1 reads SGHAT; CDR2 reads FQNNGV. The length of the CDR3 is 15 residues.

This sequence joins TRBV6-1 and TRBJ1-2; D is unclear. The germline CDR1 and CDR2 sequences are MNHNS and SASEGT. The length of the CDR3 is 13 residues. V was cut by 4 bases and J by 4 bases, with 10 bases left in between. The CDR3 DNA is TGTGCCAGCAGTGTACACGGACCCTATGGCTACACCTTC. This codes for CASSVHGPYGYTF.

The chain uses TRBV7-9 and TRBJ1-2; unclear D gene. The CDR3 loop spans 14 amino acids. From germline, CDR1 is SEHNR and CDR2 FQNEAQ (reference sequence). V gave up 1 base and J gave up 4 bases, with 10 bases separating them. The CDR3 DNA reads TGTGCCAGCAGCTTAGACAGACCCCTCTATGGCTACACCTTC. This gives the protein CASSLDRPLYGYTF.

V gene TRBV11-2 combines with J gene TRBJ1-4; 8 bases line up with TRBD1. Germline assignment: CDR1 SGHAT and CDR2 FQNNGV. This CDR3 has 15 amino acids. V dropped 2 bases and J dropped 3; count of bases not matched to a gene: 2. CDR3 DNA sequence: TGTGCCAGCAGCTTAATGGACAGGGCTAATGAAAAACTGTTTTTT. The encoded protein is CASSLMDRANEKLFF.

CDR3 sequence (DNA): TGTGCCATCAGCACGGGACAGGCTACAGATACGCAGTATTTT. This translates into CAISTGQATDTQYF. V gene TRBV10-3 combines with J gene TRBJ2-3, with 8 bases that match TRBD1. The CDR3 length is 14 residues. The V gene end was trimmed by 6 bases and the J gene end by 3 bases; junction bases not matched to a gene: 5. The germline V gene encodes CDR1 ENHRY and CDR2 SYGVKD.

As to this clone: Other DNA sequences within the sample encode an identical CDR3. V usage is TRBV5-1 and J usage is TRBJ1-5; no clear D. The CDR3 is 13 residues long. CDR1 is SGHRS, CDR2 YFSETQ, per germline. V lost 0 bases, J lost 5 bases, and 6 bases lay in between. The CDR3 coding sequence is TGCGCCAGCAGCTTGGGAGGAGATCAGCCCCAGCATTTT. It specifies CASSLGGDQPQHF.

This chain joins TRBV2 and TRBJ1-5; 8 nucleotides align to TRBD1. The V segment lost 7 bases and the J segment 6 bases; nucleotides outside the gene matches: 8. CDR1 and CDR2 (germline): SNHLY, FYNNEI. This CDR3 has 14 residues. The CDR3 here is CASTDRDRRQPQHF. In nucleotides, the CDR3 is TGTGCCAGCACGGACAGGGATCGACGTCAGCCCCAGCATTTT.

The V call is TRBV5-1, the J call TRBJ1-6; 7 bases are shared with TRBD1. The CDR3 consists of 14 residues. The germline gives CDR1 SGHRS, CDR2 YFSETQ. Trimming at V came to 4 bases and at J to 10 bases, leaving 8 bases not matched to a gene. The CDR3 reads CASSLDRVVSPLHF. The CDR3 DNA is TGCGCCAGCAGCCTAGACAGGGTGGTATCACCCCTCCACTTT. Drawing the rest from reference TRBV5-1 and TRBJ1-6, the complete variable domain is KAGVTQTPRYLIKTRGQQVTLSCSPISGHRSVSWYQQTPGQGLQFLFEYFSETQRNKGNFPGRFSGRQFSNSRSEMNVSTLELGDSALYLCASSLDRVVSPLHFGNGTRLTVT.

Concerning this clone: The same CDR3 can be traced to other DNA sequences in this sample. The gene calls are TRBV5-1 and TRBJ2-2, with D possibly TRBD2 on 6 matching bases. Trimming shortened V by 0 bases and J by 5 bases, and 14 bases separated the two germline ends. This CDR3 has 16 residues. Per germline, CDR1 SGHRS and CDR2 YFSETQ. DNA of the CDR3: TGCGCCAGCAGCTTGGACCCGGGAGCAGGAACCGGGGAGCTGTTTTTT. Its protein product is CASSLDPGAGTGELFF.

The rearrangement links TRBV28 to TRBJ1-4, with D unclear. The V gene lost 9 bases and the J gene lost 8 bases, with 16 bases spanning the gap. The CDR3 has 13 residues. The germline CDR1 and CDR2 sequences are MDHEN and SYDVKM. The CDR3 nucleotides read TGTGCCAGTTTCGGGCGGCGTCGGGAAAAACTGTTTTTT. This sequence encodes CASFGRRREKLFF. Drawing the rest from reference TRBV28 and TRBJ1-4, the complete variable domain is DVKVTQSSRYLVKRTGEKVFLECVQDMDHENMFWYRQDPGLGLRLIYFSYDVKMKEKGDIPEGYSVSREKKERFSLILESASTNQTSMYLCASFGRRREKLFFGSGTQLSVL.

This chain links TRBV6-1 with TRBJ1-2; TRBD1 is a possible D gene (6 bases). CDR3 length equals 14 residues. Germline loops: CDR1 MNHNS, CDR2 SASEGT. The germline V and J ends were trimmed by 6 bases and 2 bases, with 13 bases remaining between them. In DNA form, the CDR3 reads TGTGCCAGCAGCCAATCGGGGGGCAACTATGGCTACACCTTC. Translating it yields CASSQSGGNYGYTF.

This chain joins TRBV6-1 and TRBJ1-2; 7 nucleotides line up with TRBD1. CDR1 and CDR2 from the germline V gene are MNHNS and SASEGT. Trimming cost V 6 bases and J 6 bases; bases outside gene matches: 7. The CDR3 extends over 13 amino acids. The CDR3 nucleotides are TGTGCCAGCAGCACTACAGGGGAAGATGGCTACACCTTC. It encodes CASSTTGEDGYTF.

This CDR3 is CASSPPSGLKNIQYF. In DNA form, the CDR3 reads TGTGCCAGCTCACCACCGTCCGGGTTGAAAAACATTCAGTACTTC. The rearrangement links TRBV18 to TRBJ2-4; D not certain. Germline V gene data show CDR1 as KGHSH and CDR2 as LQKENI. V lost 0 bases and J lost 4, with 10 bases in between. The CDR3 has 15 amino acids.

The V call is TRBV7-2, the J call TRBJ2-1, with D possibly TRBD1 on 6 matching bases. There are 15 residues in the CDR3. The germline gives CDR1 SGHTA, CDR2 FQGNSA. Trimming removed 5 bases from V and 5 bases from J, with 16 bases in between. The CDR3 is CASSAGQGRHNEQFF. The CDR3, as DNA: TGTGCCAGCAGCGCCGGGCAGGGGCGGCACAATGAGCAGTTCTTC. Complete variable domain (other parts from reference TRBV7-2 and TRBJ2-1): GAGVSQSPSNKVTEKGKDVELRCDPISGHTALYWYRQSLGQGLEFLIYFQGNSAPDKSGLPSDRFSAERTGGSVSTLTIQRTQQEDSAVYLCASSAGQGRHNEQFFGPGTRLTVL.

The chain uses TRBV4-3 and TRBJ1-1; possibly TRBD1 for D (6 bases). Deletions cut 2 bases from V and 0 bases from J, with 16 bases between. From germline, CDR1 is LGHNA and CDR2 YSLEER. CDR3 size: 17 residues. The CDR3 DNA follows: TGCGCCAGCAGCCAACTCAACCCGGGACACGTGAACACTGAAGCTTTCTTT. As protein: CASSQLNPGHVNTEAFF.

This sequence joins TRBV18 and TRBJ1-6; D is unresolved. Germline V CDR1 and CDR2: KGHSH, LQKENI. The CDR3 spans 13 residues. The V end lost 2 bases, the J end lost 6 bases, and 5 bases lay between the germline ends. In DNA form, the CDR3 reads TGTGCCAGCTCACCAACCCCTAATTCACCCCTCCACTTT. Amino acids: CASSPTPNSPLHF.

The chain is built from TRBV15 and TRBJ2-7; weak D call: TRBD1 (5 bases). V lost 1 base to trimming and J lost 5 bases, with 21 bases between them. Germline CDR1 and CDR2: LNHNV and YYDKDF (reference sequence). CDR3 length: 17 residues. The CDR3: CATSRGWGSFKRDEQYF. In DNA form, the CDR3 reads TGTGCCACCAGCAGAGGCTGGGGCTCTTTTAAACGGGACGAGCAGTACTTC.

This chain links TRBV28 with TRBJ2-7; D is unclear. This CDR3 spans 15 amino acids. V lost 6 bases, J lost 2 bases, and 17 bases lay in between. Germline V gives CDR1 MDHEN, CDR2 SYDVKM. The CDR3 here is CASSLVIARAYEQYF. The CDR3 DNA is TGTGCCAGCAGCCTAGTAATAGCAAGAGCCTACGAGCAGTACTTC.

This chain links TRBV4-1 with TRBJ2-3; TRBD2 agrees at 8 bases. Germline V gene sequence: CDR1 MGHRA, CDR2 YSYEKL. This CDR3 contains 15 residues. Losses at the gene ends were 2 bases for V and 6 bases for J; bases not matched to a gene: 7. In DNA form, the CDR3 reads TGCGCCAGCAGCCAACTAGCGGGCCAAACTGATACGCAGTATTTT. Amino acids: CASSQLAGQTDTQYF.

The V gene is TRBV28, the J gene TRBJ2-1; 11 bases are shared with TRBD2. The CDR3 length is 17 residues. Germline loops: CDR1 MDHEN, CDR2 SYDVKM. V dropped 6 bases and J dropped 4; count of bases not matched to a gene: 11. CDR3 DNA: TGTGCCAGCAGACTTTTCGCCGGGACTAGCGGTTACAATGAGCAGTTCTTC. This encodes CASRLFAGTSGYNEQFF.

The chain uses TRBV27 and TRBJ2-7; tentatively, D is TRBD2 (5 bases). The V end was cut by 3 bases, the J end by 3 bases, with 15 bases between. Germline V gene lookup returns CDR1 MNHEY and CDR2 SMNVEV (reference sequence). This CDR3 region has 15 residues. The DNA of the CDR3 is TGTGCCAGCAGTTTCGCGGGCTCTCGGATCTACGAGCAGTACTTC. Encoded protein: CASSFAGSRIYEQYF.

This clone was observed a single time. The chain employs TRBV6-1 and TRBJ2-1; D might be TRBD2 (5 bases). Per the germline V gene, CDR1 is MNHNS and CDR2 is SASEGT. V was cut by 2 bases and J by 4 bases, with 18 bases left in between. The CDR3 sequence is 17 residues long. The CDR3 coding sequence is TGTGCCAGCAGTGAATACCGGCGAGGCAGCGGATACAATGAGCAGTTCTTC. Encoded protein: CASSEYRRGSGYNEQFF.

The rearrangement uses TRBV6-6 and TRBJ2-1; D unclear. With 2 bases removed from V and 10 bases from J, the gap between germline ends came to 12 bases. This CDR3 comprises 13 residues. In germline, CDR1 is MNHNY, CDR2 SVGAGI (reference sequence). This chain's CDR3 is CASSYHVAPEQFF. The CDR3 DNA follows: TGTGCCAGCAGTTACCACGTGGCCCCAGAGCAGTTCTTC.

The rearrangement uses TRBV4-1 and TRBJ2-2; D tentatively reads TRBD1 or TRBD2 (6 bases each). The CDR3 extends over 15 amino acids. Germline lookup yields CDR1 MGHRA and CDR2 YSYEKL. Trimming left V 0 bases short and J 6 bases short, with 11 bases between. In DNA form, the CDR3 reads TGCGCCAGCAGCCAAGATGAGGGGGGCCCCGGGGAGCTGTTTTTT. Protein: CASSQDEGGPGELFF.

This sequence joins TRBV2 and TRBJ2-3, with 15 bases lining up with TRBD2. Germline CDR1 SNHLY, CDR2 FYNNEI. V lost 6 bases to trimming and J lost 3 bases; unmatched junction nucleotides: 4. The length of the CDR3 is 16 residues. CDR3 coding DNA: TGTGCCAGCAGATTCGGACTAGCGGGAGGGACAGATACGCAGTATTTT. Translation: CASRFGLAGGTDTQYF.

This chain connects TRBV6-6 to TRBJ1-2, with 9 bases aligning to TRBD1. The CDR3 has 15 residues. The V gene's germline CDR1 is MNHNY and CDR2 SVGAGI (reference sequence). V lost 0 bases and J lost 3; bases outside the gene matches: 2. The CDR3 nucleotides read TGTGCCAGCAGTTACTCACAGGGGGCTGACTATGGCTACACCTTC. Translation gives CASSYSQGADYGYTF.